One T cell receptor beta chain is described in this entry. Recruited during active infection, patients (from Seattle) were subsequently followed longitudinally. Per the authors' pipeline: Reference gene primer amplification gave nucleated cell count estimates. Only in-frame clones appear in the TCRdb table, and some are missing; sequencing was by immunoSEQ multiplex PCR. V and J calls plus clone size are reproduced from that table; the DNA served to infer D and trimming. The sample contains 200,000 to 250,000 clones, approximately 78% of which appear only once. This sample is drawn from a study of blood T cell repertoires in COVID-19. On the study more broadly: Acute and convalescent COVID-19 specimens originated in the United States, Italy and Spain. PBMCs, B-cell-depleted T cells, or T cells provided the cDNA or gDNA that made up the material.

Trimming cost V 2 bases and J 5 bases; bases outside gene matches: 1. CDR1 is MNHEY and CDR2 is SVGAGI in the germline V gene. The CDR3 sequence is 15 residues long. Material for sequencing was peripheral blood. The TCR originated in a woman aged 70-85 years with COVID-19, enrolled during active disease. This rearrangement joins TRBV6-5 to TRBJ2-1, with 12 bases matching TRBD2. DNA for the CDR3: TGTGCCAGCAGTTACGGACTAGCGGGGAACAATGAGCAGTTCTTC. Protein sequence: CASSYGLAGNNEQFF.